This entry lists 7 T cell receptor beta chains sequenced from one sample in a study of T cells in Graves' hyperthyroidism and ophthalmopathy. Amplification of TCR beta CDR3 regions used RNA as the template. During a first-round RT-PCR of the TCR CDR3, the HTBI primer set was used. TCRdb re-called the multiplex PCR reads with MiXCR, one entry per CDR3 protein. The sample shows over 500,000 distinct CDR3 sequences, 40% to 55% of them seen only once. The sequenced sample consisted of peripheral blood or thyroid tissue (not recorded which). These receptors were collected from an adult woman with Graves' disease, either hyperthyroidism or ophthalmopathy (not recorded which).

The chain uses TRBV5-1 and TRBJ2-7; D is ambiguous. The CDR3 runs 12 residues. The V end was cut by 4 bases, the J end by 6 bases, with 11 bases between. Germline CDR1 reads SGHRS; CDR2 reads YFSETQ. CDR3 in amino acids: CASSLTLLEQYF. CDR3 DNA: TGCGCCAGCAGCCTTACCCTCCTCGAGCAGTACTTC.

The genes are TRBV7-9 and TRBJ2-7, with 10 nucleotides matching TRBD1. V gave up 7 bases and J gave up 5 bases; unmatched junction bases: 14. This CDR3 has 16 residues. Germline loops: CDR1 SEHNR, CDR2 FQNEAQ (reference sequence). The CDR3 loop reads CASNPLPGQGNNEQYF. The CDR3 DNA follows: TGTGCCAGCAACCCGCTCCCGGGACAGGGGAACAACGAGCAGTACTTC.

The genes are TRBV7-3 and TRBJ2-2, with unresolved D. Trimming pared 1 base from V and 1 base from J, leaving 16 bases between. The CDR3 loop spans 18 amino acids. Looked up from germline, CDR1 is SGHTA and CDR2 is FQGTGA. The CDR3 bases are TGTGCCAGCAGCTTAATTACGTCGTGGACCCAGAACACCGGGGAGCTGTTTTTT. It codes for CASSLITSWTQNTGELFF.

This clonotype has only a few counts. The J gene is TRBJ2-7, the V gene TRBV7-9; a weak D match, TRBD2 (5 bases). The DNA matches TRBJ2-5 better at its end, which makes the J call doubtful. CDR1 is SEHNR and CDR2 is FQNEAQ in the germline V gene (reference sequence). The CDR3 has 15 amino acids. The CDR3 region has the DNA TGTGCCAGCAGCTTAGGACGACACGGGATAGAGACCCAGTACTTC. Protein: CASSLGRHGIETQYF.

A single count supports this clonotype. The chain combines TRBV2 with TRBJ2-5, with a possible D match to TRBD2 (6 bases). The germline V gene has CDR1 SNHLY and CDR2 FYNNEI. CDR3 length equals 16 residues. Trimming removed 3 bases from V and 5 bases from J, with 19 bases in between. In nucleotides, the CDR3 is TGTGCCAGCAGTGAGCGTTTGGAGGGGCTGGGGGAGACCCAGTACTTC. It translates to CASSERLEGLGETQYF. The full variable domain, in which reference TRBV2 and TRBJ2-5 provide the parts outside the CDR3, is EPEVTQTPSHQVTQMGQEVILRCVPISNHLYFYWYRQILGQKVEFLVSFYNNEISEKSEIFDDQFSVERPDGSNFTLKIRSTKLEDSAMYFCASSERLEGLGETQYFGPGTRLLVL.

This clonotype was recorded at least ten times. The chain has TRBV4-1 and TRBJ1-5; D call uncertain. The V gene's germline CDR1 is MGHRA and CDR2 YSYEKL. CDR3 size: 17 residues. Between the trimmed V and J ends, which lost 0 bases and 2 bases, there was a span of 14 bases. The CDR3 protein is CASSQEGSGWGNQPQHF. CDR3 sequence (DNA): TGCGCCAGCAGCCAAGAGGGATCGGGTTGGGGCAATCAGCCCCAGCATTTT.

This clonotype is a singleton in its sample. The J gene is TRBJ1-2, the V gene TRBV9, with TRBD1 as a possible D gene (6 bases). The germline V gene has CDR1 SGDLS and CDR2 YYNGEE. Deletions cut 0 bases from V and 6 bases from J, with 15 bases between. The CDR3 length is 15 residues. The CDR3 loop reads CASSVAGAPVHGYTF. As DNA, the CDR3 is TGTGCCAGCAGCGTAGCGGGGGCGCCTGTTCATGGCTACACCTTC.